The 3 T cell receptor beta chains given below trace back to one sample, sequenced in a study of cytomegalovirus exposure and HLA in healthy donors. PCR primers comprised 60 Vbeta and 13 Jbeta primers. The assay was immunoSEQ multiplex PCR, and TCRdb's table has in-frame clones only and misses some. The sample has about 180,000 clones, 82% seen once. The sample was PBMCs. The receptors stem from a man aged 40-49 years in good health and CMV-seronegative.

This chain connects TRBV6-1 to TRBJ1-5; 7 nucleotides line up with TRBD1. With V trimmed by 4 bases and J by 3 bases, 3 bases remained unmatched. Germline assignment: CDR1 MNHNS and CDR2 SASEGT. The CDR3 has 14 residues. The CDR3 reads CASSGGTVNQPQHF. The CDR3 DNA follows: TGTGCCAGCAGTGGAGGGACAGTCAATCAGCCCCAGCATTTT.

This chain uses TRBV10-3 with TRBJ1-1; possibly TRBD1 for D (5 bases). In germline, CDR1 is ENHRY, CDR2 SYGVKD. The length of the CDR3 is 13 residues. V was shortened by 5 bases and J by 2 bases, with 9 bases between the two germline ends. The CDR3, as DNA: TGTGCCATCAGTAGACAGTTTAACACTGAAGCTTTCTTT. This translates into CAISRQFNTEAFF.

Notes on this clone: The sample holds other DNA sequences that translate to the same CDR3. The J gene is TRBJ1-5, the V gene TRBV7-3, with D hard to call. The germline V gene encodes CDR1 SGHTA and CDR2 FQGTGA. V was trimmed by 5 bases and J by 0 bases, leaving 5 bases between them. This CDR3 comprises 13 residues. The CDR3 reads CASSRGSNQPQHF. The CDR3 DNA is TGTGCCAGCAGCCGAGGTAGCAATCAGCCCCAGCATTTT.